This T cell receptor beta chain was profiled in a study of memory CD4+ T cells and cytomegalovirus serostatus. Single viable CD3+CD4+CD8-CD45RO+ cells were sorted as the memory CD4+ T cells. With respect to this clone: Its antigen is not known.

General study results and limits: Suggested: most of the CMV-linked TCR signature lies in CD4+ memory cells. Median bootstrapped AUC for CMV status was about 0.94 originally, about 0.9 US-trained. About 40% of the roughly 160 known CMV-associated TCRbeta sequences appeared in CD4+ memory.

TCRdb's copy holds only in-frame clones and misses some; the assay was immunoSEQ multiplex PCR. The sample has 45,000 to 60,000 clones, around four fifths seen once; the top ten hold 0.9% to 1.5%. Germline values: CDR1 ENHRY, CDR2 SYGVKD. V was cut by 0 bases and J by 10 bases, with 13 bases left in between. The CDR3 contains 15 residues. The chain employs TRBV10-3 and TRBJ1-6; weak D call: TRBD1 (5 bases). The TCR was taken from an adult in good health and CMV-seropositive. Sequencing used memory CD4+ T cells from blood. CDR3 nucleotides: TGTGCCATCAGTGAGTCCTGGACTGGGGGATCACCCCTCCACTTT. The encoded protein is CAISESWTGGSPLHF.